What follows are 28 T cell receptor beta chains derived from one specimen sequenced in a study of beta chain features in type 1 diabetes. Expressed TCRB transcripts got sequenced, as all isolated RNA was reverse transcribed. Clones were read by immunoSEQ multiplex PCR, and TCRdb kept only the in-frame ones, dropping some. The table shows around 200,000 clones, with 13% occurring only once. Sequenced material: central memory CD4+ T cells from blood. The source is a woman younger than 30 in good health.

The J gene is TRBJ1-5, the V gene TRBV2; the D is unclear. CDR3 size: 14 residues. V gave up 2 bases and J gave up 5 bases, with 10 bases separating them. CDR1 is SNHLY and CDR2 is FYNNEI in the germline V gene. DNA of the CDR3: TGTGCCAGCAGTGAATTTATGGCAGATCAGCCCCAGCATTTT. Amino acids: CASSEFMADQPQHF.

The CDR3 protein is CASSHSSERGIDNEQFF. CDR3 DNA: TGTGCCAGCAGCCATTCAAGTGAAAGGGGGATAGACAATGAGCAGTTCTTC. The chain links TRBV9 to TRBJ2-1; D possibly corresponds to TRBD1 (6 bases). The length of the CDR3 is 17 residues. Trimming took 4 bases from V and 5 from J, leaving 22 bases between them. Germline V CDR1 and CDR2: SGDLS, YYNGEE.

The chain joins TRBV27 to TRBJ2-2; 7 bases align to TRBD1. Germline V gene data show CDR1 as MNHEY and CDR2 as SMNVEV (reference sequence). V shed 5 bases and J 5 bases; nucleotides not matched to a gene: 8. There are 15 residues in the CDR3. CDR3 in DNA: TGTGCCAGCAGTCATCGACAGGGTATGACCGGGGAGCTGTTTTTT. It translates to CASSHRQGMTGELFF.

This clone was seen a handful of times. This sequence joins TRBV18 and TRBJ1-1; possibly TRBD1 for D (6 bases). Germline V CDR1 and CDR2: KGHSH, LQKENI. This CDR3 spans 13 amino acids. Trimming took off 10 bases at V and 1 base at J, with 13 bases between the two ends. CDR3 DNA: TGTGCCACCCTCGAGGGGGAGAACACTGAAGCTTTCTTT. It encodes CATLEGENTEAFF.

This clone was seen a few times. V and J are TRBV6-1 and TRBJ1-1, with a possible D match to TRBD1 (5 bases). Trimming removed 6 bases at V and 3 bases at J, with 17 bases between. CDR1 is MNHNS and CDR2 is SASEGT in the germline V gene. The CDR3 has 15 residues. For the CDR3, the DNA is TGTGCCAGCAGGCCTCGCAGGGCGTCAGACACTGAAGCTTTCTTT. Its protein product is CASRPRRASDTEAFF.

This chain connects TRBV7-2 to TRBJ2-7; maybe TRBD2 (5 bases). Looked up from germline, CDR1 is SGHTA and CDR2 is FQGNSA. The ends were cut back, 5 bases at V and 4 bases at J, with 15 bases in the middle. The CDR3 is 14 amino acids. CDR3 bases: TGTGCCAGCAGCCCGGTAGCGACCGAATACGAGCAGTACTTC. Its protein is CASSPVATEYEQYF.

This clone has a handful of counts. The sample contains more than one DNA sequence encoding this CDR3. V gene TRBV30 combines with J gene TRBJ1-2; D remains unclear. CDR1 GTSNPN and CDR2 SVGIG come from the germline V gene (reference sequence). The ends were cut back, 0 bases at V and 7 bases at J, with 12 bases in the middle. The CDR3 spans 13 residues. The CDR3 region has the DNA TGTGCCTGGAGTGTACAAAGTGGGCTTGGCTACACCTTC. Its protein is CAWSVQSGLGYTF.

This clone was seen more than once but under ten times. Other DNA sequences from this sample encode an identical CDR3 as well. This chain uses TRBV28 with TRBJ1-2, with unresolved D. Germline CDR1 is MDHEN and CDR2 is SYDVKM. Trimming stripped 6 bases from V and 7 bases from J, with 12 bases between. The CDR3 runs to 12 residues. CDR3 nucleotides: TGTGCCAGCAGCCAGGATATTCGTGGCTACACCTTC. Protein sequence: CASSQDIRGYTF.

The chain has TRBV7-2 and TRBJ2-1; D perhaps matches TRBD1 (5 bases). Germline assignment: CDR1 SGHTA and CDR2 FQGNSA. Trimming stripped 4 bases from V and 2 bases from J, with 12 bases between. This CDR3 has 15 residues. The CDR3 loop reads CASSSRADPYNEQFF. The CDR3 DNA follows: TGTGCCAGCAGCTCCAGGGCAGATCCCTACAATGAGCAGTTCTTC.

The table lists this clone with a few counts. This sample also contains other DNA sequences that code for the same CDR3. This chain links TRBV30 with TRBJ2-1, with 13 nucleotides matching TRBD2. The V and J ends lost 4 bases and 7 bases, in that order; junction bases with no gene match: 4. Germline V gives CDR1 GTSNPN, CDR2 SVGIG (reference sequence). The CDR3 sequence is 14 residues long. CDR3 amino acids: CAWTRTSGSNEQFF. In DNA, the CDR3 is TGTGCCTGGACGCGGACTAGCGGGAGTAATGAGCAGTTCTTC. The full variable domain, with the rest looked up from reference TRBV30 and TRBJ2-1, is SQTIHQWPATLVQPVGSPLSLECTVEGTSNPNLYWYRQAAGRGLQLLFYSVGIGQISSEVPQNLSASRPQDRQFILSSKKLLLSDSGFYLCAWTRTSGSNEQFFGPGTRLTVL.

The chain combines TRBV29-1 with TRBJ2-5, with D perhaps matching TRBD1 (6 bases). Looked up from germline, CDR1 is SQVTM and CDR2 is ANQGSEA. The V end was cut by 6 bases, the J end by 5 bases, with 16 bases between. The CDR3 is 13 amino acids. CDR3 coding DNA: TGCAGCGTGACCGGCAGGGGCAGGGAGACCCAGTACTTC. Its protein is CSVTGRGRETQYF.

The CDR3 DNA reads TGCAGTGCCGGGGGGGACACTGAAGCTTTCTTT. It specifies CSAGGDTEAFF. The chain combines TRBV20-1 with TRBJ1-1, with a weak D call TRBD1 (5 bases). The ends were cut back, 6 bases at V and 3 bases at J, with 8 bases in the middle. This CDR3 contains 11 residues. Per the germline V gene, CDR1 is DFQATT and CDR2 is SNEGSKA (reference sequence).

This rearrangement joins TRBV6-1 to TRBJ2-4, with 7 bases aligning to TRBD2. The germline V gene encodes CDR1 MNHNS and CDR2 SASEGT. The CDR3 consists of 14 residues. J gave up 8 bases and V 8 bases, and 12 bases lay outside the gene matches. DNA for the CDR3: TGTGCCAGCGGGGGTGGAAGGACTAGGTACATTCAGTACTTC. Translating it yields CASGGGRTRYIQYF.

The sample holds a few counts of this clone. The V gene is TRBV6-6, the J gene TRBJ2-1; tentatively, D is TRBD2 (7 bases). CDR3 length equals 15 residues. The germline V and J ends were trimmed by 2 bases and 6 bases, with 14 bases remaining between them. Germline-derived CDR1 and CDR2 are MNHNY and SVGAGI (reference sequence). This CDR3 reads CASSYPGGAANEQFF. The CDR3 bases are TGTGCCAGCAGTTACCCTGGGGGGGCTGCCAATGAGCAGTTCTTC.

This chain links TRBV5-1 with TRBJ2-3; D unresolved. V was cut by 1 base and J by 0 bases, with 3 bases left in between. The CDR3 length is 13 residues. Germline CDR1 reads SGHRS; CDR2 reads YFSETQ. CDR3 protein: CASSLPSTDTQYF. CDR3 bases: TGCGCCAGCAGCTTGCCGAGCACAGATACGCAGTATTTT.

This clone was counted only a few times. The gene calls are TRBV11-2 and TRBJ2-3, with 10 bases aligning to TRBD2. The CDR3 is 15 residues long. Per the germline V gene, CDR1 is SGHAT and CDR2 is FQNNGV. Trimming removed 5 bases from V and 0 bases from J; junction bases left unmatched: 2. The CDR3 region has the DNA TGTGCCAGCAGCATACTAGCGGGGAGCACAGATACGCAGTATTTT. Protein product: CASSILAGSTDTQYF. Filled out from reference TRBV11-2 and TRBJ2-3, the complete variable domain reads EAGVAQSPRYKIIEKRQSVAFWCNPISGHATLYWYQQILGQGPKLLIQFQNNGVVDDSQLPKDRFSAERLKGVDSTLKIQPAKLEDSAVYLCASSILAGSTDTQYFGPGTRLTVL.

The chain has TRBV19 and TRBJ1-2; TRBD1 might be the D (5 bases). CDR1 and CDR2 (germline): LNHDA, SQIVND (reference sequence). V gave up 7 bases and J gave up 2 bases, with 14 bases separating them. The CDR3 totals 14 residues. CDR3 bases: TGTGCCAGTACTAAGGGGTTGGGCAACTATGGCTACACCTTC. Its translation: CASTKGLGNYGYTF.

This chain joins TRBV28 and TRBJ2-7; D is unclear. With 5 bases removed from V and 4 bases from J, the gap between germline ends came to 9 bases. This CDR3 comprises 12 residues. The germline V gene has CDR1 MDHEN and CDR2 SYDVKM. This CDR3 is CASSSAWYEQYF. The CDR3, as DNA: TGTGCCAGCAGTAGCGCTTGGTACGAGCAGTACTTC.

This clone has only a few counts. The chain joins TRBV7-3 to TRBJ1-2; D is uncertain. V lost 7 bases and J 5 bases, leaving 5 bases between the germline ends. Germline CDR1 and CDR2: SGHTA and FQGTGA. The CDR3 has 10 amino acids. Written as DNA, the CDR3 is TGTGCCAGCACTTTATATGGCTACACCTTC. Residues: CASTLYGYTF.

The chain has TRBV30 and TRBJ2-1, with 10 bases aligning to TRBD2. This CDR3 has 17 residues. From germline, CDR1 is GTSNPN and CDR2 SVGIG (reference sequence). V lost 0 bases and J lost 1; bases outside the gene matches: 6. CDR3 sequence: CAWSVLAGTPSYNEQFF. The CDR3 bases are TGTGCCTGGAGTGTACTAGCGGGAACCCCGTCCTACAATGAGCAGTTCTTC.

The chain employs TRBV5-1 and TRBJ1-1, with TRBD1 matching 8 bases. This CDR3 is 15 amino acids long. Germline V lookup: CDR1 SGHRS, CDR2 YFSETQ. The V segment lost 4 bases and the J segment 4 bases; nucleotides outside the gene matches: 9. The CDR3 loop reads CASSPTAGGSTEAFF. The CDR3 DNA reads TGCGCCAGCAGCCCAACCGCAGGGGGCAGCACTGAAGCTTTCTTT.

The genes are TRBV6-5 and TRBJ1-1; 7 bases fit TRBD1. The CDR3 consists of 14 residues. The germline V gene has CDR1 MNHEY and CDR2 SVGAGI. The junction had 5 bases not matched to a gene; V was cut back by 6 bases and J by 1 base. CDR3 DNA: TGTGCCAGCAGACTGGGACAGCCGAACACTGAAGCTTTCTTT. The encoded protein is CASRLGQPNTEAFF.

Many counts were recorded for this clone. The chain has TRBV4-2 and TRBJ2-2; 7 bases match TRBD1. Germline V lookup: CDR1 LGHNA, CDR2 YNFKEQ. The CDR3 is made up of 16 amino acids. The V segment lost 2 bases and the J segment 3 bases; nucleotides outside the gene matches: 6. In DNA, the CDR3 is TGTGCCAGCAGCCAAATAGGGGGCCGGGACACCGGGGAGCTGTTTTTT. It encodes CASSQIGGRDTGELFF.

In this sample, this clone turned up a few times. The rearrangement joins TRBV5-6 to TRBJ1-1; D ambiguous. Germline V gene lookup returns CDR1 SGHDT and CDR2 YYEEEE. CDR3 length: 13 residues. V lost 0 bases to trimming and J lost 4 bases, with 7 bases between them. CDR3 protein: CASSLGPFTEAFF. For the CDR3, the DNA is TGTGCCAGCAGCTTGGGGCCGTTCACTGAAGCTTTCTTT.

The genes are TRBV4-3 and TRBJ1-1; no firm D call. CDR3 length equals 14 residues. V was cut by 4 bases and J by 1 base, with 10 bases left in between. Germline CDR1 reads LGHNA; CDR2 reads YSLEER. The CDR3 DNA sequence: TGCGCCAGCAGCCCCCTCCCCAGGAACACTGAAGCTTTCTTT. It yields the protein CASSPLPRNTEAFF.

This clone was picked up a small number of times. The chain couples TRBV30 to TRBJ1-2; 7 positions agree with TRBD1. V shed 0 bases, J shed 7 bases, and the junction held 8 bases outside the gene matches. The CDR3 covers 14 residues. The germline V gene encodes CDR1 GTSNPN and CDR2 SVGIG (reference sequence). CDR3 sequence reads: CAWSVKRRTGGYTF. The CDR3, as DNA: TGTGCCTGGAGTGTAAAACGCCGGACAGGTGGCTACACCTTC. Full variable domain (outside the CDR3, taken from reference TRBV30 and TRBJ1-2): SQTIHQWPATLVQPVGSPLSLECTVEGTSNPNLYWYRQAAGRGLQLLFYSVGIGQISSEVPQNLSASRPQDRQFILSSKKLLLSDSGFYLCAWSVKRRTGGYTFGSGTRLTVV.

This clone was observed a handful of times. The chain joins TRBV5-1 to TRBJ1-4, with TRBD1 as a possible D gene (6 bases). There are 16 residues in the CDR3. Germline assignment: CDR1 SGHRS and CDR2 YFSETQ. V was shortened by 0 bases and J by 11 bases, with 20 bases between the two germline ends. DNA for the CDR3: TGCGCCAGCAGCTTGGCGGCGACAGGCGCCCCAGAGAAACTGTTTTTT. It yields the protein CASSLAATGAPEKLFF.

This clone turned up a few times. The rearrangement joins TRBV28 to TRBJ2-3, with unresolved D. The germline V and J ends were trimmed by 4 bases and 2 bases, with 7 bases remaining between them. Germline CDR1 MDHEN, CDR2 SYDVKM. The CDR3 extends over 13 amino acids. The CDR3 bases are TGTGCCAGCAGTTCCAGTGTCACAGATACGCAGTATTTT. Protein sequence: CASSSSVTDTQYF.